The clone carrying this TCR beta chain was seen ten or more times. This sample was taken from a study of CD8 T cells in ankylosing spondylitis. MiXCR was run by TCRdb on the 5' RACE reads, yielding one entry per CDR3 protein. The sample contains 150,000 to 200,000 distinct CDR3 sequences, more than 9% of which appear only once. The CDR3 length is 18 residues. Germline values: CDR1 SGHAT, CDR2 FQDESV (reference sequence). V dropped 5 bases and J dropped 0; count of bases not matched to a gene: 11. Sequenced material: blood, either unsorted or a sorted T cell fraction (not recorded which). The sequence was collected from a male donor with ankylosing spondylitis or in good health (not recorded which). This chain joins TRBV11-1 and TRBJ2-1, with TRBD2 matching over 9 bases. The CDR3 protein is CASSGRTSEYLSYNEQFF. CDR3 DNA sequence: TGTGCCAGCAGCGGCCGGACTAGCGAATACCTCTCCTACAATGAGCAGTTCTTC.